The 25 T cell receptor beta chains below all came from one sample that was sequenced in a study of cytomegalovirus exposure and HLA in healthy donors (dated by TCRdb to the late 2010s). To prepare the library, the immunoSEQ multiplex PCR assay was applied. A mixture of 60 forward primers for TCR Vbeta segments and 13 reverse primers for TCR Jbeta segments was used in the multiplex PCR. The immuneACCESS repertoire file appears here via TCRdb, limited to in-frame rearrangements. These files lack a portion of the clones; in checked studies, under half of the deficit traces to unresolved V genes, and the cause of the others is not known. The sample records around 150,000 clones, 65% to 90% of which are singletons. The ten largest clones represent around 10% of the sample. Material: PBMCs. All receptors come from a man between 50 and 59 years old in good health and CMV-seropositive.

The V call is TRBV5-6, the J call TRBJ1-6; possibly TRBD1 for D (5 bases). CDR1 is SGHDT, CDR2 YYEEEE, per germline. This CDR3 contains 15 residues. V lost 4 bases to trimming and J lost 6 bases, with 14 bases between them. In DNA form, the CDR3 reads TGTGCCAGCAGCATCCCAGGGTCACGTAATTCACCCCTCCACTTT. Amino acids: CASSIPGSRNSPLHF.

V usage is TRBV6-5 and J usage is TRBJ1-2; no clear D gene. CDR3 size: 14 residues. Germline CDR1 MNHEY, CDR2 SVGAGI. Between the trimmed V and J ends, which lost 2 bases and 3 bases, there was a span of 10 bases. The CDR3 here is CASSYGPTDYGYTF. For the CDR3, the DNA is TGTGCCAGCAGTTACGGGCCGACGGACTATGGCTACACCTTC.

The chain links TRBV27 to TRBJ2-5; 8 bases are shared with TRBD1. Germline V gene data show CDR1 as MNHEY and CDR2 as SMNVEV (reference sequence). Trimming cost V 4 bases and J 5 bases; bases outside gene matches: 9. This CDR3 has 15 amino acids. The CDR3 nucleotides read TGTGCCAGCAGTTCCCCGCGGACAGGGAAGGAGACCCAGTACTTC. It yields the protein CASSSPRTGKETQYF.

The chain combines TRBV7-2 with TRBJ1-2; D call uncertain. This CDR3 is 14 amino acids long. Germline CDR1 reads SGHTA; CDR2 reads FQGNSA. The V end lost 3 bases, the J end lost 1 base, and 9 bases lay between the germline ends. In DNA, the CDR3 is TGTGCCAGCAGCTTCGCACAAGTTAACTATGGCTACACCTTC. It yields the protein CASSFAQVNYGYTF.

V is TRBV5-1 and J is TRBJ2-2; 14 bases fit TRBD2. The CDR3 length is 20 residues. Germline V CDR1 and CDR2: SGHRS, YFSETQ. V shed 4 bases, J shed 5 bases, and the junction held 16 bases outside the gene matches. This CDR3 reads CASSLLSLTSGRAGTGELFF. DNA for the CDR3: TGCGCCAGCAGCCTCCTCTCTCTGACTAGCGGGAGGGCCGGGACCGGGGAGCTGTTTTTT.

This clone was counted a few times. The chain employs TRBV5-1 and TRBJ1-1; D might be TRBD1 (6 bases). Germline V gene lookup returns CDR1 SGHRS and CDR2 YFSETQ. Trimming took 4 bases from V and 3 from J, leaving 10 bases between them. CDR3 size: 13 residues. CDR3 DNA: TGCGCCAGCAGCACGGGGGGGCACACTGAAGCTTTCTTT. Residues: CASSTGGHTEAFF.

This clone has just a few counts. This chain uses TRBV2 with TRBJ2-5; TRBD2 matches at 10 bases. Germline loops: CDR1 SNHLY, CDR2 FYNNEI. This CDR3 region has 16 residues. The V segment lost 4 bases and the J segment 2 bases; nucleotides outside the gene matches: 7. The CDR3: CASSVESSGGQETQYF. The DNA for the CDR3 is TGTGCCAGCAGTGTGGAATCTAGCGGGGGACAAGAGACCCAGTACTTC.

This clone was seen a few times. This sample includes further DNA sequences coding for the same CDR3. V gene TRBV25-1 combines with J gene TRBJ2-3; 11 nucleotides match TRBD2. This CDR3 has 16 residues. After removal of 4 bases from V and 1 base from J, the junction contained 4 bases not matched to a gene. From germline, CDR1 is MGHDK and CDR2 SYGVNS. The CDR3 nucleotides read TGTGCCAGCAGTGCCACTAGCGGGGGAGGCACAGATACGCAGTATTTT. Translation gives CASSATSGGGTDTQYF. Full variable domain (missing parts from reference TRBV25-1 and TRBJ2-3): EADIYQTPRYLVIGTGKKITLECSQTMGHDKMYWYQQDPGMELHLIHYSYGVNSTEKGDLSSESTVSRIRTEHFPLTLESARPSHTSQYLCASSATSGGGTDTQYFGPGTRLTVL.

The J gene is TRBJ1-4, the V gene TRBV5-1, with 7 bases that match TRBD1. The CDR3 covers 15 residues. Per the germline V gene, CDR1 is SGHRS and CDR2 is YFSETQ. Germline trimming cut 4 bases from V and 7 bases from J; bases unmatched to any gene: 10. In DNA form, the CDR3 reads TGCGCCAGCAGCCGAGGACAGGTTGACGGTGAAAAACTGTTTTTT. Translating gives CASSRGQVDGEKLFF.

J is TRBJ1-5 and V is TRBV6-5, with D maybe TRBD1 (6 bases). Deletions cut 0 bases from V and 3 bases from J, with 12 bases between. Germline loops: CDR1 MNHEY, CDR2 SVGAGI. The CDR3 sequence is 16 residues long. This CDR3 is CASSYSIPGVNQPQHF. DNA of the CDR3: TGTGCCAGCAGTTACTCGATACCAGGGGTCAATCAGCCCCAGCATTTT.

The J gene is TRBJ1-1, the V gene TRBV5-5, with D perhaps matching TRBD1 (5 bases). Trimming left V 2 bases short and J 5 bases short, with 13 bases between. The germline gives CDR1 SGHKS, CDR2 YYEKEE (reference sequence). The CDR3 is made up of 14 amino acids. The DNA for the CDR3 is TGTGCCAGCAGCTTCTGGCAGGGTCGTACTGAAGCTTTCTTT. This codes for CASSFWQGRTEAFF. The full variable domain, rest sourced from reference TRBV5-5 and TRBJ1-1, is DAGVTQSPTHLIKTRGQQVTLRCSPISGHKSVSWYQQVLGQGPQFIFQYYEKEERGRGNFPDRFSARQFPNYSSELNVNALLLGDSALYLCASSFWQGRTEAFFGQGTRLTVV.

This clone showed up just a few times. The rearrangement joins TRBV11-2 to TRBJ2-3; 7 positions agree with TRBD1. Germline V lookup: CDR1 SGHAT, CDR2 FQNNGV. With V trimmed by 4 bases and J by 4 bases, 5 bases remained unmatched. This CDR3 has 14 amino acids. The CDR3 DNA reads TGTGCCAGCAGCTCAATTACAGGGGCAGATACGCAGTATTTT. Its protein is CASSSITGADTQYF. The variable domain in full, with the rest retrieved from reference TRBV11-2 and TRBJ2-3, is EAGVAQSPRYKIIEKRQSVAFWCNPISGHATLYWYQQILGQGPKLLIQFQNNGVVDDSQLPKDRFSAERLKGVDSTLKIQPAKLEDSAVYLCASSSITGADTQYFGPGTRLTVL.

The V gene is TRBV7-8, the J gene TRBJ2-7, with 7 bases that match TRBD1. Germline-derived CDR1 and CDR2 are SGHVS and FQNEAQ. This CDR3 comprises 12 residues. J was trimmed by 4 bases and V by 4 bases; bases with no gene match: 1. The CDR3 sequence is CASSWDSYEQYF. The CDR3 DNA sequence: TGTGCCAGCAGCTGGGACAGTTACGAGCAGTACTTC. The whole variable domain, remainder taken from reference TRBV7-8 and TRBJ2-7, is GAGVSQSPRYKVAKRGQDVALRCDPISGHVSLFWYQQALGQGPEFLTYFQNEAQLDKSGLPSDRFFAERPEGSVSTLKIQRTQQEDSAVYLCASSWDSYEQYFGPGTRLTVT.

The J gene is TRBJ1-1, the V gene TRBV5-4, with 7 bases matching TRBD1. The ends lost 6 bases at V and 5 bases at J; junction bases unmatched: 16. The CDR3 totals 16 residues. Per the germline V gene, CDR1 is SGHNT and CDR2 is YYREEE (reference sequence). CDR3 in DNA: TGTGCCAGCAACCGGGGTGGACAGGACGGTGGTACTGAAGCTTTCTTT. It translates to CASNRGGQDGGTEAFF.

The chain joins TRBV7-2 to TRBJ2-7; possibly TRBD2 for D (5 bases). The germline V gene has CDR1 SGHTA and CDR2 FQGNSA. Trimming pared 1 base from V and 7 bases from J, leaving 11 bases between. The CDR3 spans 13 residues. CDR3 nucleotides: TGTGCCAGCAGCTTAGGTCGGGATCGAGAGCAGTACTTC. Translation gives CASSLGRDREQYF.

The chain carries TRBV5-1 and TRBJ2-3, with 8 bases matching TRBD2. The length of the CDR3 is 18 residues. The V segment lost 1 base and the J segment 4 bases; nucleotides outside the gene matches: 14. From germline, CDR1 is SGHRS and CDR2 YFSETQ. This chain's CDR3 is CASSLSPFRSGSADTQYF. CDR3 coding DNA: TGCGCCAGCAGCTTGTCCCCCTTTCGAAGCGGGAGTGCAGATACGCAGTATTTT.

The V and J genes are TRBV19 and TRBJ2-2; 9 bases line up with TRBD1. With V trimmed by 5 bases and J by 4 bases, 5 bases remained unmatched. Germline loops: CDR1 LNHDA, CDR2 SQIVND (reference sequence). The CDR3 has 15 amino acids. The CDR3 protein is CASSPGTGFTGELFF. CDR3 in DNA: TGTGCCAGTAGTCCCGGGACAGGGTTCACCGGGGAGCTGTTTTTT. Variable domain in full (rest from reference TRBV19 and TRBJ2-2): DGGITQSPKYLFRKEGQNVTLSCEQNLNHDAMYWYRQDPGQGLRLIYYSQIVNDFQKGDIAEGYSVSREKKESFPLTVTSAQKNPTAFYLCASSPGTGFTGELFFGEGSRLTVL.

This sequence joins TRBV18 and TRBJ2-1, with 11 bases that match TRBD2. The trim removed 3 bases at V and 9 bases at J, leaving 22 bases unmatched. The CDR3 loop spans 20 amino acids. Germline lookup yields CDR1 KGHSH and CDR2 LQKENI. The CDR3 here is CASSPNVWKPNSGGASEQFF. CDR3 nucleotide sequence: TGTGCCAGCTCACCCAACGTGTGGAAGCCGAATAGCGGGGGGGCAAGTGAGCAGTTCTTC.

The chain employs TRBV19 and TRBJ1-5; weak D call: TRBD1 (6 bases). Germline loops: CDR1 LNHDA, CDR2 SQIVND (reference sequence). V lost 3 bases, J lost 5 bases, and 11 bases lay in between. The CDR3 is 14 amino acids. The CDR3 DNA follows: TGTGCCAGTAGTATTGGGGGCGGTTATCAGCCCCAGCATTTT. This translates into CASSIGGGYQPQHF.

In this sample, this clone turned up once. The chain uses TRBV19 and TRBJ2-2, with D tentatively TRBD1 (6 bases). Germline V lookup: CDR1 LNHDA, CDR2 SQIVND (reference sequence). The CDR3 totals 15 residues. The V end was cut by 4 bases, the J end by 4 bases, with 13 bases between. CDR3 sequence (DNA): TGTGCCAGTAGTACAAAACAGGGTAGCACCGGGGAGCTGTTTTTT. Its protein is CASSTKQGSTGELFF.

The gene calls are TRBV27 and TRBJ2-1; 7 bases fit TRBD2. The CDR3 consists of 18 residues. The junction had 15 bases not matched to a gene; V was cut back by 7 bases and J by 0 bases. Germline assignment: CDR1 MNHEY and CDR2 SMNVEV (reference sequence). The CDR3 sequence is CASTRVLAVRSSYNEQFF. The DNA of the CDR3 is TGTGCCAGCACAAGGGTTCTAGCGGTAAGGAGCTCCTACAATGAGCAGTTCTTC.

The rearrangement links TRBV9 to TRBJ2-2, with D possibly matching TRBD1 (5 bases). The CDR3 loop spans 14 amino acids. Looked up from germline, CDR1 is SGDLS and CDR2 is YYNGEE. The V end lost 4 bases, the J end lost 0 bases, and 7 bases lay between the germline ends. The CDR3 DNA reads TGTGCCAGCAGCCAGGGTACGAACACCGGGGAGCTGTTTTTT. Residues: CASSQGTNTGELFF.

This chain connects TRBV9 to TRBJ1-4, with 7 bases matching TRBD1. CDR1 and CDR2 from the germline V gene are SGDLS and YYNGEE. V lost 2 bases to trimming and J lost 7 bases; unmatched junction nucleotides: 11. The CDR3 totals 16 residues. The CDR3 DNA reads as TGTGCCAGCAGCGTTTACGACCGACAGGGTGGTGAAAAACTGTTTTTT. Residues: CASSVYDRQGGEKLFF.

The chain carries TRBV28 and TRBJ2-7, with 8 positions matching TRBD2. Looked up from germline, CDR1 is MDHEN and CDR2 is SYDVKM. The CDR3 loop spans 13 amino acids. V dropped 6 bases and J dropped 5; count of bases not matched to a gene: 6. This CDR3 is CASRTSGSNEQYF. The CDR3 DNA is TGTGCCAGCAGAACCAGCGGGAGCAACGAGCAGTACTTC.

This chain uses TRBV5-1 with TRBJ2-7, with D perhaps matching TRBD2 (5 bases). Trimming stripped 3 bases from V and 7 bases from J, with 17 bases between. The CDR3 consists of 14 residues. Per the germline V gene, CDR1 is SGHRS and CDR2 is YFSETQ. The CDR3 DNA is TGCGCCAGCAGCTCCGGACTTTCCCTTAATGAGCAGTACTTC. It codes for CASSSGLSLNEQYF.